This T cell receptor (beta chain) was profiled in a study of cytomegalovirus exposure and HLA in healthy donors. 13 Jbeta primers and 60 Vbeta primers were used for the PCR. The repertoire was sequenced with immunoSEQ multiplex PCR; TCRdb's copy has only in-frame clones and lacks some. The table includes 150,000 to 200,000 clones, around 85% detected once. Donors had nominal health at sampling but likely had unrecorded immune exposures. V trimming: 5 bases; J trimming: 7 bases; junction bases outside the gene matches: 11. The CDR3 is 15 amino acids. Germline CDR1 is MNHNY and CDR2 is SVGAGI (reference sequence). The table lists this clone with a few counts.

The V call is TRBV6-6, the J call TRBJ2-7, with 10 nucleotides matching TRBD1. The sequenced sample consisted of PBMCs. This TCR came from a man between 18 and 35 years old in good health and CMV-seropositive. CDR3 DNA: TGTGCCAGCAGTCGAAGCGGGACAGGGGTTCTGGAGCAGTACTTC. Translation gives CASSRSGTGVLEQYF.